This entry lists 28 T cell receptor beta chains sequenced from one sample in a study of T-cell reconstitution after alpha-beta-depleted transplantation in children. Unique molecular identifiers were incorporated into the prepared TCRbeta library. MiXCR, run by TCRdb on the PCR reads, gives a single entry per CDR3 protein. The data hold 70,000 to 95,000 distinct CDR3 sequences, with 12% observed a single time. The sequenced sample was PBMCs from the stem cell graft donor, obtained from the stem cell graft. The receptors originated from a human donor who donated a stem cell graft to a child with inherited bone marrow failure.

This clonotype has at least ten counts. The chain links TRBV5-5 to TRBJ1-6; the D is unclear. The V and J ends lost 5 bases and 0 bases respectively, with 12 bases between them. This CDR3 contains 16 residues. Germline V gene sequence: CDR1 SGHKS, CDR2 YYEKEE (reference sequence). CDR3 in DNA: TGTGCCAGCAGAGATATCAGAAACTCCTATAATTCACCCCTCCACTTT. It translates to CASRDIRNSYNSPLHF.

This clonotype has a count of ten or more. This chain connects TRBV4-2 to TRBJ2-5, with TRBD1 matching 9 bases. The CDR3 consists of 15 residues. The germline V gene encodes CDR1 LGHNA and CDR2 YNFKEQ. V gave up 4 bases and J gave up 5 bases; unmatched junction bases: 8. DNA of the CDR3: TGTGCCAGCAGCCTCGGACAGGGGCCGGCGGAGACCCAGTACTTC. Its protein product is CASSLGQGPAETQYF.

Ten or more counts support this clonotype. DNA for the CDR3: TGTGCCAGCAGCCGGGGGGGGAGGGAAGCTTTCTTT. Protein: CASSRGGREAFF. This rearrangement joins TRBV7-2 to TRBJ1-1; tentatively, D is TRBD1 (5 bases). The CDR3 contains 12 residues. V was cut by 5 bases and J by 8 bases, with 12 bases left in between. From germline, CDR1 is SGHTA and CDR2 FQGNSA.

This clonotype was detected many times. This chain uses TRBV19 with TRBJ2-3, with D tentatively TRBD2 (6 bases). Looked up from germline, CDR1 is LNHDA and CDR2 is SQIVND (reference sequence). V lost 3 bases and J lost 0, with 16 bases in between. The CDR3 contains 17 residues. The CDR3 protein is CASSISAGGWSTDTQYF. The CDR3 bases are TGTGCCAGTAGTATCTCCGCCGGGGGTTGGAGCACAGATACGCAGTATTTT.

This clonotype was detected many times. This chain links TRBV11-2 with TRBJ2-1; 10 bases line up with TRBD2. Germline V gene data show CDR1 as SGHAT and CDR2 as FQNNGV. V trimming: 3 bases; J trimming: 9 bases; junction bases outside the gene matches: 5. The CDR3 runs 14 residues. The CDR3 loop reads CASSFTSGNPEQFF. For the CDR3, the DNA is TGTGCCAGCAGCTTCACTAGCGGGAATCCTGAGCAGTTCTTC. The full variable domain, its missing parts supplied by reference TRBV11-2 and TRBJ2-1, is EAGVAQSPRYKIIEKRQSVAFWCNPISGHATLYWYQQILGQGPKLLIQFQNNGVVDDSQLPKDRFSAERLKGVDSTLKIQPAKLEDSAVYLCASSFTSGNPEQFFGPGTRLTVL.

V is TRBV7-2 and J is TRBJ1-6; D is unclear. Trimming stripped 1 base from V and 12 bases from J, with 7 bases between. The CDR3 has 12 residues. Germline V gene sequence: CDR1 SGHTA, CDR2 FQGNSA. This CDR3 reads CASSLVAGPLHF. DNA for the CDR3: TGTGCCAGCAGCTTAGTCGCAGGACCCCTCCACTTT.

At least ten counts were recorded for this clonotype. The rearrangement uses TRBV7-9 and TRBJ1-4; TRBD1 aligns across 8 bases. With 10 bases clipped from V and 3 bases from J, the junction kept 4 bases outside the gene matches. Germline assignment: CDR1 SEHNR and CDR2 FQNEAQ (reference sequence). This CDR3 is built from 13 residues. CDR3: CATQGASNEKLFF. For the CDR3, the DNA is TGTGCCACCCAGGGGGCATCTAATGAAAAACTGTTTTTT.

This clonotype has a count of ten or more. The chain has TRBV20-1 and TRBJ1-2; the D is unclear. Per the germline V gene, CDR1 is DFQATT and CDR2 is SNEGSKA (reference sequence). V lost 7 bases and J 0 bases, leaving 12 bases between the germline ends. This CDR3 is built from 13 residues. CDR3 protein: CSVYKASNYGYTF. The DNA of the CDR3 is TGCAGTGTTTACAAGGCTTCTAACTATGGCTACACCTTC.

This clonotype was seen at least ten times. The chain is built from TRBV10-3 and TRBJ2-3; TRBD2 is a possible D gene (6 bases). Deletions cut 6 bases from V and 2 bases from J, with 12 bases between. The CDR3 sequence is 14 residues long. Germline values: CDR1 ENHRY, CDR2 SYGVKD. CDR3 sequence: CAIRTGEYTDTQYF. CDR3 coding DNA: TGTGCCATCAGGACGGGGGAGTACACAGATACGCAGTATTTT.

This clonotype was recorded many times. V is TRBV7-3 and J is TRBJ2-1; D is ambiguous. Germline V CDR1 and CDR2: SGHTA, FQGTGA. The V gene lost 1 base and the J gene lost 6 bases, with 4 bases spanning the gap. This CDR3 region has 12 residues. Written as DNA, the CDR3 is TGTGCCAGCAGCTTAATCACCAATGAGCAGTTCTTC. It encodes CASSLITNEQFF.

This clonotype has a count of ten or more. The J gene is TRBJ2-1, the V gene TRBV5-1; 8 nucleotides agree with TRBD1. Trimming removed 7 bases from V and 6 bases from J; junction bases left unmatched: 12. The CDR3 length is 15 residues. Germline V lookup: CDR1 SGHRS, CDR2 YFSETQ. The CDR3 sequence: CASGEDRVVGNEQFF. The CDR3 DNA is TGCGCCAGCGGCGAGGACAGGGTGGTCGGCAATGAGCAGTTCTTC. The full variable domain, rest sourced from reference TRBV5-1 and TRBJ2-1, is KAGVTQTPRYLIKTRGQQVTLSCSPISGHRSVSWYQQTPGQGLQFLFEYFSETQRNKGNFPGRFSGRQFSNSRSEMNVSTLELGDSALYLCASGEDRVVGNEQFFGPGTRLTVL.

This clonotype was detected ten times or more. The chain has TRBV20-1 and TRBJ2-3; TRBD1 matches at 9 bases. With 2 bases clipped from V and 4 bases from J, the junction kept 10 bases outside the gene matches. This CDR3 has 16 residues. CDR1 is DFQATT, CDR2 SNEGSKA, per germline (reference sequence). The CDR3 loop reads CSARRRQGGGADTQYF. For the CDR3, the DNA is TGCAGTGCTAGACGCCGACAGGGGGGAGGTGCAGATACGCAGTATTTT.

As regards this clonotype: In this CDR3 the conserved last residue, phenylalanine or tryptophan, is missing, so a read error is likely. This chain joins TRBV6-5 and TRBJ1-4; D perhaps matches TRBD1 (5 bases). Trimming pared 4 bases from V and 4 bases from J, leaving 25 bases between. CDR1 and CDR2 (germline): MNHEY, SVGAGI. The CDR3 runs to 19 residues. The CDR3 bases are TGTGCCAGCAGTTTGTATCAACTGTTCCAGGGTCGGGGTAATGAAAAACTGTTTCTT. Amino acid sequence: CASSLYQLFQGRGNEKLFL.

This clonotype was seen more than once but under ten times. CDR3 residues: CASSLRFRGGRGGNTIYF. The CDR3 DNA sequence: TGTGCCAGCAGCTTACGCTTCCGAGGGGGGAGGGGCGGAAACACCATATATTTT. This rearrangement joins TRBV7-2 to TRBJ1-3, with TRBD1 as a possible D gene (6 bases). Trimming shortened V by 2 bases and J by 4 bases, and 21 bases separated the two germline ends. The length of the CDR3 is 18 residues. Germline assignment: CDR1 SGHTA and CDR2 FQGNSA.

Ten or more counts support this clonotype. J is TRBJ1-3 and V is TRBV7-2, with TRBD1 identical over 7 bases. Germline CDR1 and CDR2: SGHTA and FQGNSA. The CDR3 is 15 residues long. Trimming cost V 4 bases and J 4 bases; bases outside gene matches: 7. The CDR3 bases are TGTGCCAGCAGCTGGGTAGGACAGGTCGGAAACACCATATATTTT. This translates into CASSWVGQVGNTIYF.

The table lists this clonotype with many counts. J is TRBJ1-5 and V is TRBV24-1; D is perhaps TRBD1 (5 bases). This CDR3 contains 14 residues. V shed 7 bases and J shed 3 bases, with 12 bases lying between them. CDR1 and CDR2 from the germline V gene are KGHDR and SFDVKD. The CDR3 nucleotides are TGTGCCACCAGCGAGGGACGGATCAATCAGCCCCAGCATTTT. Protein: CATSEGRINQPQHF.

The sample holds many counts of this clonotype. V usage is TRBV19 and J usage is TRBJ1-4; 7 positions agree with TRBD1. CDR1 and CDR2 (germline): LNHDA, SQIVND (reference sequence). The CDR3 is 14 residues long. Unmatched junction bases numbered 3, after V lost 4 bases and J lost 4 bases. The CDR3 DNA reads as TGTGCCAGTAGTAAACAGGGGCTTAATGAAAAACTGTTTTTT. Translating it yields CASSKQGLNEKLFF.

This clonotype was counted ten times or more. The chain is built from TRBV12-3 or TRBV12-4 and TRBJ1-2; TRBD1 is a possible D gene (5 bases). The CDR3 runs 16 residues. Trimming shortened V by 6 bases and J by 8 bases, and 25 bases separated the two germline ends. DNA of the CDR3: TGTGCCAGCAGCCCCCCGGGGGTACAGAGTAAAAGGGGCTACACCTTC. This sequence encodes CASSPPGVQSKRGYTF.

This clonotype was observed at least ten times. The chain has TRBV2 and TRBJ1-1; D perhaps matches TRBD1 (6 bases). Germline loops: CDR1 SNHLY, CDR2 FYNNEI. Trimming cost V 6 bases and J 4 bases, with 9 bases left between them. This CDR3 contains 12 residues. This CDR3 is CASREGGTEAFF. The CDR3 DNA reads as TGTGCCAGCAGAGAGGGGGGCACTGAAGCTTTCTTT.

This clonotype occurred a few times. The rearrangement links TRBV7-3 to TRBJ2-7; TRBD1 matches 9 bases. Germline V CDR1 and CDR2: SGHTA, FQGTGA. The V gene end was trimmed by 5 bases and the J gene end by 5 bases; junction bases not matched to a gene: 10. CDR3 size: 15 residues. The chain's CDR3 is CASSPNRGQLHEQYF. The CDR3 region has the DNA TGTGCCAGCAGCCCCAACAGGGGGCAGCTCCACGAGCAGTACTTC.

This clonotype was seen ten or more times. The V call is TRBV6-6, the J call TRBJ2-7; D ambiguous. Per the germline V gene, CDR1 is MNHNY and CDR2 is SVGAGI (reference sequence). V was clipped by 4 bases and J by 2 bases, with 9 bases between them. The CDR3 sequence is 13 residues long. The DNA of the CDR3 is TGTGCCAGCAGTTCTGGAGATGCCTACGAGCAGTACTTC. This encodes CASSSGDAYEQYF.

This clonotype was recorded many times. The V and J genes are TRBV9 and TRBJ1-3; 8 nucleotides agree with TRBD1. This CDR3 has 17 amino acids. V shed 3 bases, J shed 2 bases, and the junction held 10 bases outside the gene matches. Germline V gene data show CDR1 as SGDLS and CDR2 as YYNGEE. The CDR3 region is CASSEQGGVLPGNTIYF. CDR3 bases: TGTGCCAGCAGCGAACAGGGGGGGGTTCTACCTGGAAACACCATATATTTT.

The table lists this clonotype with many counts. Written as DNA, the CDR3 is TGTGCCAGCAGTCGGCAGGGTCCCGGGGAGCTGTTTTTT. Translating gives CASSRQGPGELFF. The J gene is TRBJ2-2, the V gene TRBV12-3 or TRBV12-4; the D gene is possibly TRBD1 (5 bases). Trimming stripped 5 bases from V and 6 bases from J, with 10 bases between. The CDR3 contains 13 residues.

Ten or more counts support this clonotype. This chain's CDR3 is CASSPTSGSWSGELFF. DNA of the CDR3: TGCGCCAGCAGCCCTACTAGCGGGAGCTGGTCCGGGGAGCTGTTTTTT. This rearrangement joins TRBV5-1 to TRBJ2-2; 11 nucleotides line up with TRBD2. The CDR3 extends over 16 amino acids. Germline CDR1 reads SGHRS; CDR2 reads YFSETQ. The J segment lost 6 bases and the V segment lost 4 bases, leaving 8 bases of the junction unmatched.

This clonotype was seen many times. The chain has TRBV7-2 and TRBJ2-1; D may be TRBD1 (5 bases). The germline V gene has CDR1 SGHTA and CDR2 FQGNSA. This CDR3 has 14 residues. Trimming removed 7 bases at V and 2 bases at J, with 12 bases between. CDR3 nucleotides: TGTGCCAGCACCTTCAGGGAACCCTACAATGAGCAGTTCTTC. Protein: CASTFREPYNEQFF.

The V gene is TRBV29-1, the J gene TRBJ1-3; D gene ambiguous. This CDR3 is 13 amino acids long. Germline V lookup: CDR1 SQVTM, CDR2 ANQGSEA. V lost 5 bases, J lost 0 bases, and 8 bases lay in between. This CDR3 reads CSVKPSSGNTIYF. Here the CDR3 DNA reads TGCAGCGTTAAACCGAGCTCTGGAAACACCATATATTTT. The variable domain in full, with the rest retrieved from reference TRBV29-1 and TRBJ1-3, is SAVISQKPSRDICQRGTSLTIQCQVDSQVTMMFWYRQQPGQSLTLIATANQGSEATYESGFVIDKFPISRPNLTFSTLTVSNMSPEDSSIYLCSVKPSSGNTIYFGEGSWLTVV.

This clonotype occurred many times. The rearrangement uses TRBV20-1 and TRBJ1-1, with D maybe TRBD1 (6 bases). The CDR3 spans 10 residues. Germline-derived CDR1 and CDR2 are DFQATT and SNEGSKA (reference sequence). The CDR3 DNA reads TGCAACTCAGGGGACACTGAAGCTTTCTTT. The encoded protein is CNSGDTEAFF.

This clonotype was picked up many times. The CDR3 region has the DNA TGCGCCAGCAGCTTCCTTACCGCTAGCTCCTACAATGAGCAGTTCTTC. Its translation is CASSFLTASSYNEQFF. The rearrangement uses TRBV5-1 and TRBJ2-1; D unresolved. CDR1 and CDR2 from the germline V gene are SGHRS and YFSETQ. The CDR3 has 16 residues. Trimming shortened V by 2 bases and J by 0 bases, and 12 bases separated the two germline ends.